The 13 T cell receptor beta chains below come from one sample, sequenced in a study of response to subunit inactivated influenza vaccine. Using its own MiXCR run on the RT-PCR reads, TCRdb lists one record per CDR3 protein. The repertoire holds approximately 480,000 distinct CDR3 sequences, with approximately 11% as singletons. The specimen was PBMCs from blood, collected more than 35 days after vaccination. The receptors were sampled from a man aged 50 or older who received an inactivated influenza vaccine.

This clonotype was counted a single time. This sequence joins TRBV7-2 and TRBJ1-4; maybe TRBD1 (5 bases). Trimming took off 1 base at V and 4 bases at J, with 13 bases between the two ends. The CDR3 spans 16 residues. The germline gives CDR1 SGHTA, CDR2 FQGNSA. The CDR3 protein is CASSLDPGLNNEKLFF. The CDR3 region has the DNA TGTGCCAGCAGCTTAGATCCGGGACTGAATAATGAAAAACTGTTTTTT.

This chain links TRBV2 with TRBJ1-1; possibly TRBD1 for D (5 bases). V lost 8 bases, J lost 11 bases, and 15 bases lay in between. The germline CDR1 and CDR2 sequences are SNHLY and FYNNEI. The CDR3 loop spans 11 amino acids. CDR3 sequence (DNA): TGTGCCAGCGGACAATTGGCAATCGCTTTCTTT. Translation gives CASGQLAIAFF.

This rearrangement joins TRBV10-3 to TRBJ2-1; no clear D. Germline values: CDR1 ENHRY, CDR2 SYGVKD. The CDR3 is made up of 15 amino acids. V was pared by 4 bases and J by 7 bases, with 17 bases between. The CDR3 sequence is CAISALVFPGNEQFF. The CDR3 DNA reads TGTGCCATCAGTGCCTTAGTATTTCCAGGTAATGAGCAGTTCTTC.

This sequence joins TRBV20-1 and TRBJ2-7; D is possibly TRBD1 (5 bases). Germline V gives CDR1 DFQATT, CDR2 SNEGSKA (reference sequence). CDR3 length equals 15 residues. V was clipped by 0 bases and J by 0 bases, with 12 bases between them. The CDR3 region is CSARDIQGSSYEQYF. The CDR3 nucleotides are TGCAGTGCTAGAGATATCCAGGGCAGCTCCTACGAGCAGTACTTC.

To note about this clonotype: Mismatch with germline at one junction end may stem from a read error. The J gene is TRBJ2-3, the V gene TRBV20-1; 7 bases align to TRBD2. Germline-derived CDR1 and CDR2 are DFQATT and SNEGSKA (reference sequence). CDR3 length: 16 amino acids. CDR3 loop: CCARDLVAGMRDTQYF. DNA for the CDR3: TGCTGTGCTAGAGATCTGGTAGCGGGTATGAGAGATACGCAGTATTTT.

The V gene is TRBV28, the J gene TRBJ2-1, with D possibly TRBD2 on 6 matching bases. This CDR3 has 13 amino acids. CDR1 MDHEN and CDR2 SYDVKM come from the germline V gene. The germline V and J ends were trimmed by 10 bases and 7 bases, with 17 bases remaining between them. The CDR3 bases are TGTGCCACCCTGCCGGGGGTTTGGAATGAGCAGTTCTTC. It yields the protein CATLPGVWNEQFF.

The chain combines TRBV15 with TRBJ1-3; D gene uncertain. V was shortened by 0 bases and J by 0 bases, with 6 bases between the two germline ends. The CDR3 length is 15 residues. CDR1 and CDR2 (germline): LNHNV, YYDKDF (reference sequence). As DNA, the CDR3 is TGTGCCACCAGCAGAGATTACGGCTCTGGAAACACCATATATTTT. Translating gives CATSRDYGSGNTIYF.

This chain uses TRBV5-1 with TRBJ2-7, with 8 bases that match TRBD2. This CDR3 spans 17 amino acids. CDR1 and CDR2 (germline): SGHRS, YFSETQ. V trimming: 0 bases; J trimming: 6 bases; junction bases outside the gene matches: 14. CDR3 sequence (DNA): TGCGCCAGCAGCTTGGCGTCCGGACTAGCACTTAGAGGCGAGCAGTACTTC. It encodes CASSLASGLALRGEQYF.

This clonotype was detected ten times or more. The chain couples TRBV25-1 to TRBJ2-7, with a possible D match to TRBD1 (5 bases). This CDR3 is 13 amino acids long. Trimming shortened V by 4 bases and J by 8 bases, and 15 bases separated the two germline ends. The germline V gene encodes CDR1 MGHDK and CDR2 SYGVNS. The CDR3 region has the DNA TGTGCCAGCAGTGTAAAAGGGGTGAGCAAGCAGTACTTC. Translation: CASSVKGVSKQYF.

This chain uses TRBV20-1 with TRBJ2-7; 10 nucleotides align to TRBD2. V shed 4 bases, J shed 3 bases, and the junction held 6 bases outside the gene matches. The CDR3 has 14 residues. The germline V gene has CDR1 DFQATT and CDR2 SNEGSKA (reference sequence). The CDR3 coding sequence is TGCAGTGCTATAGCCGGGACTAGCGTCTACGAGCAGTACTTC. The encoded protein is CSAIAGTSVYEQYF.

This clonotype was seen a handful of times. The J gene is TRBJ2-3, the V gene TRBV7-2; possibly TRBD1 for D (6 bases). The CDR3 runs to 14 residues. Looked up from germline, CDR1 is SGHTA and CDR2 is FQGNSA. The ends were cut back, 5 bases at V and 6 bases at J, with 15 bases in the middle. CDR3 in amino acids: CASSTRNRADTQYF. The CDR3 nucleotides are TGTGCCAGCAGCACCCGAAACAGGGCTGATACGCAGTATTTT.

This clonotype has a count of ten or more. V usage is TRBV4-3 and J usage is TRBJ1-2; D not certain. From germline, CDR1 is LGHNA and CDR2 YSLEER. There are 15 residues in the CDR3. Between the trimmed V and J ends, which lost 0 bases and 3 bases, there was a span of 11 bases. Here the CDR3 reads CASSQDPGGDYGYTF. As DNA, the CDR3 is TGCGCCAGCAGCCAAGATCCCGGAGGCGACTATGGCTACACCTTC.

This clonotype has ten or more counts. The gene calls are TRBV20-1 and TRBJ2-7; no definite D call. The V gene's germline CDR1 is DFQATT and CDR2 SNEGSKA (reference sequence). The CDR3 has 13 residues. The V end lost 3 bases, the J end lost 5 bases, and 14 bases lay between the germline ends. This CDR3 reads CSASAPGKDEQYF. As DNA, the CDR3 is TGCAGTGCTAGTGCTCCAGGAAAAGACGAGCAGTACTTC.